The rows below give T cell receptor beta chains drawn from one sample of a study of cytomegalovirus exposure and HLA in healthy donors. Sequencing used immunoSEQ multiplex PCR; TCRdb keeps in-frame clones, though not all of them. The sample's table shows 120,000 to 150,000 clones. Sequenced input: PBMCs. These receptors were collected from a woman in her fifties or sixties in good health and CMV-seronegative. The CDR3 runs from the conserved cysteine through the conserved F or W.

v_gene | len | CDR3aa
TRBV30 | 14 | CAWSEGHSNQPQHF
TRBV5-1 | 13 | CASSLGGSYGYTF
TRBV7-8 | 16 | CASSLLGAGESQPQHF
TRBV9 | 16 | CASSVGGAGGASRAFF
TRBV19 | 13 | CASSRQGTNEQYF
TRBV28 | 16 | CASSPQGRAIVDTQYF
TRBV25-1 | 15 | CASSENTGVILGYTF
TRBV10-3 | 13 | CAISQDRGYEQYF
TRBV12-2 | 16 | CASRIRTVETPYEQYF
TRBV5-1 | 16 | CASSDRVGGDGETQYF
TRBV6-1 | 19 | CASSDQTGIQGISGNTIYF
TRBV28 | 9 | CATAYEQYF
TRBV4-2 | 16 | CASSQGLQRGAHEQYF
TRBV10-3 | 15 | CAISESADNTGELFF
TRBV4-2 | 12 | CASSRTGRGYTF
TRBV9 | 14 | CASSVEMGFGEQYF
TRBV13 | 13 | CASSPRGNEKLFF
TRBV5-6 | 13 | CASTMTSLETQYF
TRBV19 | 15 | CASSIPTLMNTEAFF
TRBV13 | 14 | CASSLGQGWYGYTF
TRBV2 | 14 | CASIGGRAFGEQFF
TRBV18 | 12 | CASSPRQETQYF
TRBV9 | 20 | CASSSRTGGLAGGSYNEQFF
TRBV6-5 | 16 | CASSYSLTGRIEKLFF
TRBV4-2 | 16 | CASSYLLVTSGNTIYF
TRBV5-1 | 18 | CASSLRIFRGNNTGELFF
TRBV6-1 | 13 | CASSRGVSYEQYF
TRBV13 | 13 | CASSFSENTEAFF
TRBV5-8 | 15 | CASSLYTAGSYEQYF
TRBV15 | 15 | CATSGPSQAGETQYF
TRBV7-3 | 14 | CASSSGTVNSPLHF
TRBV29-1 | 11 | CSVRSSYEQYF
TRBV19 | 15 | CASSLTQGRLETQYF
TRBV6-1 | 13 | CASSLGQNEKLFF
TRBV5-4 | 16 | CASRPPGQGIENEQFF
TRBV11-1 | 16 | CASSRRGGQGKNEQFF
TRBV28 | 14 | CASKTGGSGNTIYF
TRBV4-3 | 20 | CASSRFRPAGGLSTYNEQFF
TRBV6-5 | 14 | CASRLYRGHYEQYF
TRBV9 | 15 | CASSASGTPYNEQFF
TRBV28 | 13 | CASSPQSGTEAFF
TRBV7-6 | 14 | CASSLRGQNTEAFF
TRBV2 | 16 | CASSRWDRGLDSPLHF
TRBV5-6 | 16 | CASSWGTGGRNEKLFF
TRBV6-5 | 14 | CASKRRDSYYEQYF
TRBV5-1 | 15 | CASGNTGTGGYEQYF